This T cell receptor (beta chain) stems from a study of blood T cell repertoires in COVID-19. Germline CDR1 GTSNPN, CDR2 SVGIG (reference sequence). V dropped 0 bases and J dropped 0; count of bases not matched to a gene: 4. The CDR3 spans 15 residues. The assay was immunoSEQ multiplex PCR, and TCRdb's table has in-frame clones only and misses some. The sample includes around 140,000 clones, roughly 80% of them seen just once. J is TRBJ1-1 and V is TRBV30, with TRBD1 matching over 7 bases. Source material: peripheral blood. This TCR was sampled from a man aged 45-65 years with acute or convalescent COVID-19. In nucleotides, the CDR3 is TGTGCCTGGAGTGTCACGACAGGGCTGAACACTGAAGCTTTCTTT. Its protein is CAWSVTTGLNTEAFF.